This is a list of T cell receptor beta chains from one sample in a study of blood T cell repertoires in COVID-19. Sequencing was performed with immunoSEQ multiplex PCR; in TCRdb, only in-frame clones are kept and a portion is missing. The table records about 140,000 clones, 70% to 90% of them present only once. Sequenced input: peripheral blood. The receptors were gathered from a man aged 70-80 years with acute or convalescent COVID-19. CDR3s include the opening cysteine and the closing phenylalanine or tryptophan. D genes are given only for firm matches. Expanded clones are given a class, and other clones once, few, many or no size at all.

v_call,d_call,clone_size,j_call,cdr3_nt,cdr3_aa
TRBV7-9,TRBD1,NA,TRBJ1-2,TGTGCCAGCAGCATAGACAGGGGCCCGAGGGGCTACACCTTC,CASSIDRGPRGYTF
TRBV6-5,TRBD1,NA,TRBJ2-6,TGTGCCAGCACCCTACAGGGGACAGGGGCCAACGTCCTGACTTTC,CASTLQGTGANVLTF
TRBV21-1,NA,NA,TRBJ2-7,TGTGCCAGCAGCAAAGAAAGAGGCAGTCCTACCTACGAGCAGTACTTC,CASSKERGSPTYEQYF
TRBV29-1,TRBD2,NA,TRBJ2-5,TGCAGCGTTGAAGATTCCCCAAGCGGGAGGTACCAAGAGACCCAGTACTTC,CSVEDSPSGRYQETQYF
TRBV6-5,NA,NA,TRBJ2-7,TGTGCCAGCAGTAGCCCCTACGAGCAGTACTTC,CASSSPYEQYF
TRBV6-5,NA,few,TRBJ1-1,TGTGCCAGCAGAGGGGGAGGGTGGGCTTTCTTT,CASRGGGWAFF
TRBV7-2,TRBD1,NA,TRBJ2-7,TGTGCCAGCAGCTTAGGGGACAGGGAGTACGAGCAGTACTTC,CASSLGDREYEQYF
TRBV7-7,NA,NA,TRBJ2-5,TGTGCCAGCAGCTTAGCCGGGGAGAAGACCCAGTACTTC,CASSLAGEKTQYF
TRBV10-3,NA,NA,TRBJ1-1,TGTGCCACCAGGGCGCGGGTGAACACTGAAGCTTTCTTT,CATRARVNTEAFF
TRBV9,NA,NA,TRBJ2-7,TGTGCCAGCAGCCCCGAAGGAGAATACGAGCAGTACTTC,CASSPEGEYEQYF
TRBV2,NA,NA,TRBJ2-7,TGTGCCAGCAGCCGGACAGAGAACTACGAGCAGTACTTC,CASSRTENYEQYF
TRBV3-1/TRBV3-2,TRBD1,NA,TRBJ2-5,TGTGCCAGCAGCCAAAACAGGGGGCGCATAAAGACCCAGTACTTC,CASSQNRGRIKTQYF
TRBV3-1/TRBV3-2,TRBD1,NA,TRBJ1-1,TGTGCCAGCAGCCAAGAAGGCAGGGGGCACACTGAAGCTTTCTTT,CASSQEGRGHTEAFF
TRBV5-4,TRBD1,NA,TRBJ1-1,TGTGCCAGCAGCTTGATGACAGGGGCCACCAACACTGAAGCTTTCTTT,CASSLMTGATNTEAFF
TRBV27,NA,NA,TRBJ2-7,TGTGCCAGCAGTTTGGGCCAGAGGGCCTACGAGCAGTACTTC,CASSLGQRAYEQYF
TRBV6-5,TRBD1,NA,TRBJ1-5,TGTGCCAGCAGGAAACAGGGGGGTAATCAGCCCCAGCATTTT,CASRKQGGNQPQHF
TRBV28,NA,NA,TRBJ1-1,TGTGCCAGCAGTTTATCGTGGCAGTCTCCCACTGAAGCTTTCTTT,CASSLSWQSPTEAFF
TRBV7-9,NA,NA,TRBJ1-2,TGTGCCAGCAGCGCCCGGGGGGCCGGTGGCTACACCTTC,CASSARGAGGYTF
TRBV7-2,NA,NA,TRBJ2-2,TGTGCCAGCAGCTTCCAACTAGTAACCGGGGAGCTGTTTTTT,CASSFQLVTGELFF
TRBV7-9,NA,NA,TRBJ2-5,TGTGCCAGCAGCTTAGTGGCGGGGAACCTTCAAGAGACCCAGTACTTC,CASSLVAGNLQETQYF
TRBV10-1,TRBD2,NA,TRBJ2-7,TGCGCCAGCAGTGGCGGACCTAGCGGGAGGGCCTTTTACGAGCAGTACTTC,CASSGGPSGRAFYEQYF
TRBV27,TRBD1,NA,TRBJ1-5,TGTGCCAGCAGTTTGACAGGGGGGCAGCCCCAGCATTTT,CASSLTGGQPQHF
TRBV10-2,TRBD1,once,TRBJ1-1,TGCGCCAGCAGTGAGGCGGGACAGCGCACTGAAGCTTTCTTT,CASSEAGQRTEAFF
TRBV6-1,NA,NA,TRBJ1-1,TGTGCCAGCAGTGAACTAGTCAACCCTTCCTCCGCAGCTTTCTTT,CASSELVNPSSAAFF
TRBV9,TRBD2,NA,TRBJ2-5,TGTGCCAGCAGTCACTACGTTAGCGGGAACACAACGGGTAAAGAGACCCAGTACTTC,CASSHYVSGNTTGKETQYF
TRBV5-1,NA,NA,TRBJ1-2,TGCGCCAGCAGCTTGGCCCCGGTCGGACAGTACTCTTATGGCTACACCTTC,CASSLAPVGQYSYGYTF
TRBV19,NA,NA,TRBJ2-6,TGTGCCAGTAGTACGGACACTGGGGCCAACGTCCTGACTTTC,CASSTDTGANVLTF
TRBV5-5,NA,NA,TRBJ1-4,TGTGCCAGCAGCTTGGCAGTACGGGCAACTAATGAAAAACTGTTTTTT,CASSLAVRATNEKLFF
TRBV5-1,TRBD1,NA,TRBJ2-2,TGCGCCAGCAGGAAGGGACAGGGGGAAAACGGGGAGCTGTTTTTT,CASRKGQGENGELFF
TRBV29-1,TRBD2,NA,TRBJ2-3,TGCAGCGTCGTAAAACTAGCGGGGTCTAGCACAGATACGCAGTATTTT,CSVVKLAGSSTDTQYF
TRBV3-1/TRBV3-2,TRBD2,NA,TRBJ2-5,TGTGCCAGCAGCCAAGAGGAGGCGGGGGGGCGAGAGACCCAGTACTTC,CASSQEEAGGRETQYF
TRBV28,NA,NA,TRBJ2-7,TGTGCCAGCAGCCATACGACAGGACTTTCCTACGAGCAGTACTTC,CASSHTTGLSYEQYF
TRBV7-3,TRBD2,NA,TRBJ2-1,TGTGCCAGCAGCTTAATAGCGGGAGCCGTTAACAATGAGCAGTTCTTC,CASSLIAGAVNNEQFF
TRBV11-2,NA,NA,TRBJ1-6,TGTGCCAGCAGCTTAACACAGGGTTCAACACCCCTCCACTTT,CASSLTQGSTPLHF
TRBV9,TRBD2,NA,TRBJ2-3,TGTGCCAGCAGCGTAGCGAGTAGCGGGGCTTCCACAGATACGCAGTATTTT,CASSVASSGASTDTQYF
TRBV2,NA,NA,TRBJ1-2,TGTGCCAGCAGTCAGGGGATCAGTTATGGCTACACCTTC,CASSQGISYGYTF
TRBV15,TRBD2,NA,TRBJ2-2,TGTGCCACCAGCAGAGAGGTGGGGCTAGCGGAAAACACCGGGGAGCTGTTTTTT,CATSREVGLAENTGELFF
TRBV10-3,TRBD1,NA,TRBJ1-1,TGTGCCATCACCGGGGACAGCAGTAAGGGAGCTTTCTTT,CAITGDSSKGAFF
TRBV7-8,TRBD1,NA,TRBJ2-2,TGTGCCAGCAGCCCGCGGACAGGGGCAACCACCGGGGAGCTGTTTTTT,CASSPRTGATTGELFF
TRBV12-5,TRBD1,few,TRBJ2-5,TGTGCTAGTGGTTTGGGGGTACAGGGGGAGACCCAGTACTTC,CASGLGVQGETQYF
TRBV7-9,NA,once,TRBJ1-2,TGTGCCAGCAGCGCTGGAGGCTATGGCTACACCTTC,CASSAGGYGYTF
TRBV29-1,NA,NA,TRBJ1-2,TGCAGCGTTGACACAGGGACTAACTATGGCTACACCTTC,CSVDTGTNYGYTF
TRBV18,NA,NA,TRBJ1-2,TGTGCCAGCTCAGACAGAAACTATGGCTACACCTTC,CASSDRNYGYTF
TRBV7-9,NA,once,TRBJ1-1,TGTGCCAGCAGCTTAAAGTCAGGGAACACTGAAGCTTTCTTT,CASSLKSGNTEAFF